The present T cell receptor (beta chain) was sequenced within a study of T cell repertoires in cytomegalovirus infection. Study information: Public TCR beta signatures were indicative of both CMV infection and a matching HLA type. Findings and limits, study-wide: HLA-C-restricted CMV clonotypes gave the most frequent clonotype in two of eight donors.

Per germline, CDR1 SEHNR and CDR2 FQNEAQ (reference sequence). The J segment lost 1 base and the V segment lost 5 bases, leaving 7 bases of the junction unmatched. The CDR3 totals 16 residues. This clonotype came up a few times. Antigen: not known. TCRdb re-called the reads with MiXCR, one entry per CDR3 protein. The table records 700,000 to 900,000 distinct CDR3 sequences, under 35% of them present only once. This specimen was cultured CD8+ T cells from PBMCs, taken from culture after CMV antigen stimulation. V is TRBV7-9 and J is TRBJ2-5, with TRBD1 matching over 10 bases. This TCR derives from a human donor in good health (CMV status not recorded). Some clones in this sample may be carry-over from other donors' samples. The CDR3 bases are TGTGCCAGCAGCGCAGACAGGGGGCCATTCCAAGAGACCCAGTACTTC. Translation: CASSADRGPFQETQYF.